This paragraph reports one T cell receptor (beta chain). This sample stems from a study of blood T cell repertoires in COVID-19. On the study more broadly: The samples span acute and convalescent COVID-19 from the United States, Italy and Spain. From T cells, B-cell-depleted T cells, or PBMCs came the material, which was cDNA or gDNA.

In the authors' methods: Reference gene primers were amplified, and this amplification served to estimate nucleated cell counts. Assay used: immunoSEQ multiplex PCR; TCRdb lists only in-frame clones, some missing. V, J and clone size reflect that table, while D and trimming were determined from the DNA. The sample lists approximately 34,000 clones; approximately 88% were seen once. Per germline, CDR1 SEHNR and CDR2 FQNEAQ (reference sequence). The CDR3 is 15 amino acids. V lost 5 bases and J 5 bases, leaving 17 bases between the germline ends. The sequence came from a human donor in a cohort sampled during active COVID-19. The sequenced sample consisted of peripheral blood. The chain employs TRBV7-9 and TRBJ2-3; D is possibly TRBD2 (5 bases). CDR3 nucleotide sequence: TGTGCCAGCAGCGAAAGACGAGGGCTAGGAGATACGCAGTATTTT. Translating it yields CASSERRGLGDTQYF.